This T cell receptor beta chain was identified during a study of blood T cell repertoires in COVID-19. Looking at the study overall: The United States, Italy and Spain were the sources of the acute and convalescent COVID-19 samples. Sources were T cells, B-cell-depleted T cells, or PBMCs; the material itself was cDNA or gDNA.

Under the authors' procedure: Nucleated cell number was recorded as an estimate derived from reference gene primer amplification. Produced via immunoSEQ multiplex PCR; TCRdb's table is partial and in-frame only. V and J calls and clone size are copied from that table; D and trimming were computed from the DNA. Of tens of thousands of clones in the sample, around four fifths were seen once. Trimming took 0 bases from V and 1 from J, leaving 10 bases between them. CDR1 is SGHRS, CDR2 YFSETQ, per germline. The CDR3 is 15 residues long. Sequenced sample: peripheral blood. This receptor was identified in a woman aged 65 to 85 with active or convalescent COVID-19. The rearrangement uses TRBV5-1 and TRBJ1-1, with D maybe TRBD1 (5 bases). CDR3 loop: CASSLGGGSNTEAFF. The DNA of the CDR3 is TGCGCCAGCAGCTTGGGTGGGGGGTCGAACACTGAAGCTTTCTTT.